This entry lists 24 T cell receptor beta chains sequenced from one sample in a study of regulatory dendritic cells for organ transplantation. TCRdb's table, derived via immunoSEQ multiplex PCR, lists solely in-frame clones and lacks some. The profile shows 20,000 to 25,000 clones, around three quarters of them singletons. The material sequenced was memory CD4+ T cells from blood. Subset defined: CD45RO+ memory T cells. These receptors all come from a human donor in good health.

V and J are TRBV18 and TRBJ1-2; no definite D call. The V gene lost 4 bases and the J gene lost 4 bases, with 16 bases spanning the gap. Per the germline V gene, CDR1 is KGHSH and CDR2 is LQKENI. The CDR3 has 15 amino acids. The CDR3 DNA sequence: TGTGCCAGCTCACTGGAACCTCAGGATTCCTATGGCTACACCTTC. This sequence encodes CASSLEPQDSYGYTF.

This clone occurred a few times. This same CDR3 is encoded by further DNA sequences in the sample. V and J are TRBV4-1 and TRBJ1-5; D remains unclear. Looked up from germline, CDR1 is MGHRA and CDR2 is YSYEKL. Trimming shortened V by 0 bases and J by 2 bases, and 11 bases separated the two germline ends. The CDR3 loop spans 16 amino acids. The CDR3 loop reads CASSQDGGIGNQPQHF. The CDR3 coding sequence is TGCGCCAGCAGCCAAGATGGAGGGATCGGCAATCAGCCCCAGCATTTT.

The CDR3 sequence is CSVAEQQGYGYTF. The CDR3 region has the DNA TGCAGCGTTGCAGAACAGCAAGGCTATGGCTACACCTTC. The genes are TRBV29-1 and TRBJ1-2; D call uncertain. V was pared by 4 bases and J by 4 bases, with 13 bases between. Per the germline V gene, CDR1 is SQVTM and CDR2 is ANQGSEA. This CDR3 region has 13 residues.

V and J are TRBV28 and TRBJ1-2; 10 bases fit TRBD1. The germline CDR1 and CDR2 sequences are MDHEN and SYDVKM. The V and J ends lost 5 bases and 7 bases, in that order; junction bases with no gene match: 13. The CDR3 length is 16 residues. The DNA for the CDR3 is TGTGCCAGCAGTATCTCCGGGACAGGGGTTGGGATTGGCTACACCTTC. Its translation is CASSISGTGVGIGYTF.

V gene TRBV10-2 combines with J gene TRBJ1-2; D possibly corresponds to TRBD1 (5 bases). The CDR3 runs 14 residues. CDR1 is WSHSY, CDR2 SAAADI, per germline. V gave up 2 bases and J gave up 5 bases, with 12 bases separating them. CDR3 bases: TGCGCCAGCAGTGAGGGCCAGGGTTGGTATGGCTACACCTTC. As protein: CASSEGQGWYGYTF.

This rearrangement joins TRBV5-1 to TRBJ2-3; 9 bases are shared with TRBD2. Germline loops: CDR1 SGHRS, CDR2 YFSETQ. J lost 4 bases, V lost 5 bases, and 14 bases had no gene match. This CDR3 contains 17 residues. CDR3 sequence (DNA): TGCGCCAGCAGTTTTAGCGGGGGACTTTGGGCATCAGATACGCAGTATTTT. The encoded protein is CASSFSGGLWASDTQYF.

CDR3 sequence reads: CASRAELSGANVLTF. CDR3 DNA sequence: TGTGCCAGCAGAGCGGAACTTTCTGGGGCCAACGTCCTGACTTTC. The V and J genes are TRBV9 and TRBJ2-6, with D possibly being TRBD2 (5 bases). V was shortened by 5 bases and J by 1 base, with 10 bases between the two germline ends. The CDR3 contains 15 residues. Germline CDR1 is SGDLS and CDR2 is YYNGEE.

V and J are TRBV11-3 and TRBJ2-5; TRBD2 matches at 8 bases. The CDR3 spans 13 residues. V was pared by 5 bases and J by 5 bases, with 4 bases of the junction left unmatched. From germline, CDR1 is SGHNT and CDR2 YENEEA. CDR3 region: CASSPGGHETQYF. As DNA, the CDR3 is TGTGCCAGCAGCCCGGGGGGGCACGAGACCCAGTACTTC.

In this sample, this clone turned up once. This CDR3 reads CASSFATHTDTQYF. DNA of the CDR3: TGTGCCAGCAGCTTTGCGACACACACAGATACGCAGTATTTT. The chain recombines TRBV7-9 with TRBJ2-3; D unclear. The CDR3 consists of 14 residues. Trimming removed 3 bases from V and 2 bases from J, with 9 bases in between. The germline V gene encodes CDR1 SEHNR and CDR2 FQNEAQ (reference sequence).

This sequence joins TRBV7-2 and TRBJ2-1, with a tentative D call TRBD2 (7 bases). The CDR3 spans 16 residues. V lost 1 base and J 7 bases, leaving 17 bases between the germline ends. Per germline, CDR1 SGHTA and CDR2 FQGNSA. The DNA of the CDR3 is TGTGCCAGCAGCTTAGGGCGACGGGGGGCGGGGAATGAGCAGTTCTTC. It yields the protein CASSLGRRGAGNEQFF.

Worth noting for this clone: The same CDR3 can be traced to other DNA sequences in this sample. This chain uses TRBV20-1 with TRBJ1-2, with D possibly TRBD1 on 5 matching bases. Germline V gives CDR1 DFQATT, CDR2 SNEGSKA (reference sequence). V lost 5 bases to trimming and J lost 8 bases, with 12 bases between them. The CDR3 has 11 amino acids. The CDR3 nucleotides read TGCAGTGCTCGGGGGGGGGAAGGCTACACCTTC. Its protein product is CSARGGEGYTF.

The chain uses TRBV6-5 and TRBJ2-5; D remains unclear. Trimming left V 0 bases short and J 3 bases short, with 8 bases between. The CDR3 has 14 residues. From germline, CDR1 is MNHEY and CDR2 SVGAGI. CDR3 loop: CASSYSGYKETQYF. The CDR3 DNA reads as TGTGCCAGCAGTTACTCCGGGTACAAAGAGACCCAGTACTTC.

V gene TRBV2 combines with J gene TRBJ2-3, with D possibly being TRBD1 (5 bases). Trimming shortened V by 7 bases and J by 3 bases, and 14 bases separated the two germline ends. Per the germline V gene, CDR1 is SNHLY and CDR2 is FYNNEI. CDR3 size: 14 residues. CDR3 sequence (DNA): TGTGCCAGCATTAAGGCGACAGTGACAGATACGCAGTATTTT. Protein: CASIKATVTDTQYF. The full variable domain, with the rest looked up from reference TRBV2 and TRBJ2-3, is EPEVTQTPSHQVTQMGQEVILRCVPISNHLYFYWYRQILGQKVEFLVSFYNNEISEKSEIFDDQFSVERPDGSNFTLKIRSTKLEDSAMYFCASIKATVTDTQYFGPGTRLTVL.

The rearrangement uses TRBV5-1 and TRBJ1-1, with D tentatively TRBD1 (6 bases). Trimming removed 1 base from V and 10 bases from J, with 20 bases in between. The CDR3 sequence is 15 residues long. Germline loops: CDR1 SGHRS, CDR2 YFSETQ. In DNA form, the CDR3 reads TGCGCCAGCAGCTTGTTGGAGAGGGGGATAAATCTAGCTTTCTTT. It yields the protein CASSLLERGINLAFF.

V usage is TRBV5-6 and J usage is TRBJ2-2; a weak D match, TRBD2 (6 bases). V was shortened by 4 bases and J by 8 bases, with 12 bases between the two germline ends. Germline V CDR1 and CDR2: SGHDT, YYEEEE. CDR3 length equals 13 residues. CDR3 in amino acids: CASSGGVGGELFF. Here the CDR3 DNA reads TGTGCCAGCAGCGGCGGGGTAGGAGGGGAGCTGTTTTTT.

The DNA for the CDR3 is TGTGCCAGTAGTCTCGAAACAGGTTTAGCTAACTATGGCTACACCTTC. This encodes CASSLETGLANYGYTF. The rearrangement links TRBV19 to TRBJ1-2, with D perhaps TRBD1 (5 bases). Germline assignment: CDR1 LNHDA and CDR2 SQIVND (reference sequence). V was trimmed by 5 bases and J by 0 bases, leaving 16 bases between them. This CDR3 is 16 amino acids long.

This clone was recorded once. The chain employs TRBV6-9 and TRBJ1-6, with D maybe TRBD1 (6 bases). Germline loops: CDR1 MNHGY, CDR2 SVAAGI. Between the trimmed V and J ends, which lost 7 bases and 0 bases, there was a span of 10 bases. The CDR3 runs to 15 residues. CDR3 in amino acids: CASTKDSSYNSPLHF. CDR3 in DNA: TGTGCCAGCACCAAGGACAGCTCCTATAATTCACCCCTCCACTTT.

V and J are TRBV6-1 and TRBJ2-7; no definite D call. Germline values: CDR1 MNHNS, CDR2 SASEGT. Trimming took 5 bases from V and 3 from J, leaving 8 bases between them. There are 12 residues in the CDR3. This chain's CDR3 is CASSLRHYEQYF. The CDR3 nucleotides are TGTGCCAGCAGTCTGCGCCACTACGAGCAGTACTTC.

This rearrangement joins TRBV5-6 to TRBJ2-1; D not certain. This CDR3 comprises 16 residues. Trimming cost V 1 base and J 0 bases, with 11 bases left between them. The germline CDR1 and CDR2 sequences are SGHDT and YYEEEE. In DNA form, the CDR3 reads TGTGCCAGCAGCTTGCGACTCCAGAGCTCCTACAATGAGCAGTTCTTC. Its translation: CASSLRLQSSYNEQFF.

The rearrangement uses TRBV9 and TRBJ2-1; 10 bases line up with TRBD2. The germline V gene has CDR1 SGDLS and CDR2 YYNGEE. The V segment lost 0 bases and the J segment 8 bases; nucleotides outside the gene matches: 8. The CDR3 extends over 16 amino acids. In nucleotides, the CDR3 is TGTGCCAGCAGCGTAGCAGGAGCGGGGGGGCCGGATGAGCAGTTCTTC. It specifies CASSVAGAGGPDEQFF.

As DNA, the CDR3 is TGTGCCAGTATGTCAGGACTAGCGGGGTACAATGAGCAGTTCTTC. Translated, it gives CASMSGLAGYNEQFF. The rearrangement joins TRBV19 to TRBJ2-1; 12 nucleotides line up with TRBD2. After removal of 7 bases from V and 4 bases from J, the junction contained 5 bases not matched to a gene. This CDR3 contains 15 residues. The germline CDR1 and CDR2 sequences are LNHDA and SQIVND (reference sequence).

The V call is TRBV14, the J call TRBJ2-1; D perhaps matches TRBD2 (7 bases). CDR3 size: 14 residues. The ends were cut back, 1 base at V and 10 bases at J, with 14 bases in the middle. Germline-derived CDR1 and CDR2 are SGHDN and FVKESK. CDR3 region: CASSQVMRGGEQFF. CDR3 DNA sequence: TGTGCCAGCAGCCAAGTGATGAGGGGGGGAGAGCAGTTCTTC.

V usage is TRBV7-2 and J usage is TRBJ1-5; possible D gene TRBD1, 5 bases. The CDR3 contains 16 residues. With 1 base removed from V and 5 bases from J, the gap between germline ends came to 15 bases. Germline V gene data show CDR1 as SGHTA and CDR2 as FQGNSA. The CDR3 is CASSLVFQGGDQPQHF. CDR3 DNA: TGTGCCAGCAGCTTAGTGTTCCAGGGTGGGGATCAGCCCCAGCATTTT.

V usage is TRBV6-5 and J usage is TRBJ1-3; possible D gene TRBD1, 6 bases. The CDR3 has 15 amino acids. Germline V gives CDR1 MNHEY, CDR2 SVGAGI. Trimming stripped 6 bases from V and 0 bases from J, with 12 bases between. CDR3 region: CASRRTGISGNTIYF. The CDR3 DNA follows: TGTGCCAGCAGAAGAACAGGGATCTCTGGAAACACCATATATTTT.